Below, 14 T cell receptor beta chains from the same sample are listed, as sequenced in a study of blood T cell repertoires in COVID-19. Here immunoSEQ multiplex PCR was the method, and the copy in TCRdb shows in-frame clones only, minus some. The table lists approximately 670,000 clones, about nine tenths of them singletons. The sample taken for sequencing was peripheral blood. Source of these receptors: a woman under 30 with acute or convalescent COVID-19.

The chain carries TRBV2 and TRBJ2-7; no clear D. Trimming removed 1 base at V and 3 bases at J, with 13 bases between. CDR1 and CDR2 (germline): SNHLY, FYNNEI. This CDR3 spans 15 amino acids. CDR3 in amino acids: CASSEGSGSGYEQYF. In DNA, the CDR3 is TGTGCCAGCAGTGAAGGTTCGGGTTCGGGCTACGAGCAGTACTTC.

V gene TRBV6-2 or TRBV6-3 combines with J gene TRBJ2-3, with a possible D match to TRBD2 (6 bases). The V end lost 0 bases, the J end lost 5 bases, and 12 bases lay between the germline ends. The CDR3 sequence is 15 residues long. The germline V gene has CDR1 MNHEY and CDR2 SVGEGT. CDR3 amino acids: CASSYSSGEVDTQYF. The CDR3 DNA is TGTGCCAGCAGTTACTCGTCGGGGGAGGTAGATACGCAGTATTTT.

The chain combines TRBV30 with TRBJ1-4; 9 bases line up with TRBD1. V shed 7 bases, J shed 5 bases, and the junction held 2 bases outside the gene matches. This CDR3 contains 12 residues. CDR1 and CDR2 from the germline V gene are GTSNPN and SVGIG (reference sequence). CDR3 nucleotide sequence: TGTGCCTCCGACAGGGGGAATGAAAAACTGTTTTTT. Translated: CASDRGNEKLFF.

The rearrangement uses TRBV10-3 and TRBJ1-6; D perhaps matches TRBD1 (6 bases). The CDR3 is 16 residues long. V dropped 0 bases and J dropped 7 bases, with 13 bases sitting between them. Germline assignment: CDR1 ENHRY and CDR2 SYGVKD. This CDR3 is CAISESRHRANSPLHF. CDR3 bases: TGTGCCATCAGTGAGTCGCGGCACAGGGCGAATTCACCCCTCCACTTT.

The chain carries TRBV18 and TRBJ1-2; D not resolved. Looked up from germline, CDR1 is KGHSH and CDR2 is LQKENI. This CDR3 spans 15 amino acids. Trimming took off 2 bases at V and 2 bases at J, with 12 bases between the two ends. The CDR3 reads CASSPEGLTNYGYTF. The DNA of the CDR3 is TGTGCCAGCTCACCAGAGGGCCTAACGAACTATGGCTACACCTTC. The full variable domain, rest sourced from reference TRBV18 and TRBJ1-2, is NAGVMQNPRHLVRRRGQEARLRCSPMKGHSHVYWYRQLPEEGLKFMVYLQKENIIDESGMPKERFSAEFPKEGPSILRIQQVVRGDSAAYFCASSPEGLTNYGYTFGSGTRLTVV.

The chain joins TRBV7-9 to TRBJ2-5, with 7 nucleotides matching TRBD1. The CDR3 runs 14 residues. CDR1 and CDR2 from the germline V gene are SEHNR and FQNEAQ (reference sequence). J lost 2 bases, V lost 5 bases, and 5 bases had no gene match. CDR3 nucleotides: TGTGCCAGCAGCCCCAGGACAGGTCAAGAGACCCAGTACTTC. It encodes CASSPRTGQETQYF.

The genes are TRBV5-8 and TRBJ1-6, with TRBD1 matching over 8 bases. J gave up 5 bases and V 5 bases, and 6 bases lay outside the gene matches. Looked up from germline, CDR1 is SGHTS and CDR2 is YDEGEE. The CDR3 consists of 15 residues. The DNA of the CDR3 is TGTGCCAGCAGTACCGACAGGGGAAATAATTCACCCCTCCACTTT. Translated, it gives CASSTDRGNNSPLHF.

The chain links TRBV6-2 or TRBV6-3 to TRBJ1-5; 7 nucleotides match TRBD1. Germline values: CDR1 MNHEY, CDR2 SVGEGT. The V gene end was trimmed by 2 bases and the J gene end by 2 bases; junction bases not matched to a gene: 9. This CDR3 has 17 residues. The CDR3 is CASSYRGGRGGNQPQHF. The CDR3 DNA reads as TGTGCCAGCAGTTACCGAGGGGGCAGGGGAGGCAATCAGCCCCAGCATTTT.

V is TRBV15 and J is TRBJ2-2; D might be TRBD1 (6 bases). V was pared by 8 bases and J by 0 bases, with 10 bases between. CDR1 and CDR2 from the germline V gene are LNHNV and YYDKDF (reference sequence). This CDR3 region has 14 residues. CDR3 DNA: TGTGCCACCCGTCGACAGGCGAACACCGGGGAGCTGTTTTTT. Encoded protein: CATRRQANTGELFF.

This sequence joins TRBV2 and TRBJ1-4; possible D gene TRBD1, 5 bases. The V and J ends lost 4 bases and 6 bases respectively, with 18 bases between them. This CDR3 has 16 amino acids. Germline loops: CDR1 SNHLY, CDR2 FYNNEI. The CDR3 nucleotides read TGTGCCAGCAGTGTTGGCAGGGTCCCTAACGATGAAAAACTGTTTTTT. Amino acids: CASSVGRVPNDEKLFF.

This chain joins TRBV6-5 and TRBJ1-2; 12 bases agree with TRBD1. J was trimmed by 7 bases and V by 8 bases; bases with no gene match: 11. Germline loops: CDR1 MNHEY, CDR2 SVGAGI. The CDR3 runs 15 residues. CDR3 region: CASRLKGQGATGYTF. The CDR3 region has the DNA TGTGCCAGCCGACTGAAGGGACAGGGGGCGACTGGCTACACCTTC.

The CDR3 loop is CASRRDGAGANVLTF. In DNA, the CDR3 is TGTGCCAGTAGGCGGGATGGGGCTGGGGCCAACGTCCTGACTTTC. The chain links TRBV19 to TRBJ2-6; weak D call: TRBD2 (6 bases). The CDR3 has 15 residues. Germline CDR1 is LNHDA and CDR2 is SQIVND (reference sequence). V lost 6 bases and J lost 2, with 11 bases in between.

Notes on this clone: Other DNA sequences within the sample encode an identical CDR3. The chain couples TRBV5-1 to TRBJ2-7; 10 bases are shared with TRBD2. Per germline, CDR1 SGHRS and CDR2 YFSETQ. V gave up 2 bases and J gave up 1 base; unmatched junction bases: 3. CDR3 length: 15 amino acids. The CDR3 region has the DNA TGCGCCAGCAGCTTTAGCGGGGGGTCTTCCTACGAGCAGTACTTC. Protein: CASSFSGGSSYEQYF. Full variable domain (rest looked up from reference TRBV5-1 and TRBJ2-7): KAGVTQTPRYLIKTRGQQVTLSCSPISGHRSVSWYQQTPGQGLQFLFEYFSETQRNKGNFPGRFSGRQFSNSRSEMNVSTLELGDSALYLCASSFSGGSSYEQYFGPGTRLTVT.

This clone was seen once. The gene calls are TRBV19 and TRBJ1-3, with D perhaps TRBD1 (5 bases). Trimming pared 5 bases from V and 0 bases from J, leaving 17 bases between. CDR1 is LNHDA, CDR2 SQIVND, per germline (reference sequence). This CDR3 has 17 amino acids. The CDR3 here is CASSPRGRANSGNTIYF. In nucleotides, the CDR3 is TGTGCCAGTAGTCCCCGCGGCAGGGCCAACTCTGGAAACACCATATATTTT.